This TCR beta chain was identified during a study of T-cell reconstitution after alpha-beta-depleted transplantation in children listed by TCRdb under 2016. With regard to the full study: The study quantitatively tracked T-cell immune reconstitution after TCRalphabeta/CD19-depleted allogeneic hematopoietic cell transplantation in children using TCR repertoire profiling.

The full study reports these points: The apparently early recovery of alphabetaT-cell counts about two months after transplant reportedly depended on only several hundred rapidly expanded clones that came from non-depleted graft cells. Over the following months the frequencies of hyperexpanded clones went down, and after one year T-cell counts and TCRbeta diversity were mostly credited to newly produced T cells. In some patients, the high TCRbeta diversity seen at day 60 was put down to recipient T cells and intrathymic progenitors that had survived conditioning.

This specimen's treatment or condition label, interpreted: allogeneic hematopoietic cell transplantation with graft depleted of TCRalphabeta T cells and CD19 B cells. TCRalphabeta/CD19-depleted allogeneic hematopoietic cell grafts were given to the transplant recipients, all of whom were children. This clonotype was counted ten times or more. What antigen it recognizes has not been identified. Base qualities were left out, and no much larger clone turns up one base away. The germline V end is reduced by 6 bases and the J end by 5 bases; junction bases left unmatched: 9. Counted from cysteine to phenylalanine, this CDR3 has 14 amino acids. CDR3 DNA is the only sequence kept; it has 42 bases, read in frame from the first base. The library was generated by PCR. The listed sequencing device is Illumina HiSeq 2500. To normalize quantification of the TCRbeta repertoire, the TCR libraries were built with molecular barcoding that relied on unique molecular identifiers. Through fastp at Q25 and MiXCR, TCRdb rebuilt clones from the public reads, retaining in-frame beta chains. Entries are consolidated by CDR3 protein sequence, retaining the most common genes and DNA. In all, the sample holds hundreds of thousands of distinct CDR3 sequences, and roughly 7.8% of those were seen once. The ten biggest clones cover 9.1% of the sample.

This clonotype originated in a female patient aged 2-9 years who had a stem cell transplant for Fanconi anemia, so the T cells may come from the graft donor. The sequences come from peripheral blood, collected 360 days after TCRalphabeta/CD19-depleted stem cell transplant. The chain was built from TRBV12-3 or TRBV12-4 and TRBJ2-5, and TRBD2 matches 7 of the central bases. The sequenced DNA: TGTGCCAGCAGACCACGCAGCGGGGCGGAGACCCAGTACTTC. This gives the protein CASRPRSGAETQYF.